This TCR beta chain was recovered during a study of blood T cell repertoires in COVID-19. The junction had 6 bases not matched to a gene; V was cut back by 3 bases and J by 9 bases. Germline V lookup: CDR1 MDHEN, CDR2 SYDVKM. The length of the CDR3 is 14 residues. Clones were sequenced by immunoSEQ multiplex PCR, and TCRdb holds only the in-frame ones, with some missing. This sample has some 200,000 clones, with around four fifths found just once. This receptor was identified in a woman aged 80 or older with active or convalescent COVID-19. The sample was peripheral blood. The V and J genes are TRBV28 and TRBJ2-1, with TRBD2 matching over 9 bases. The CDR3 sequence: CASSFGGRGSEQFF. Here the CDR3 DNA reads TGTGCCAGCAGTTTTGGCGGGAGGGGGAGTGAGCAGTTCTTC.